The rows below give T cell receptor beta chains drawn from one sample of a study of early T cells in non-severe SARS-CoV-2 infection. TCRdb independently ran MiXCR on the 5' RACE reads; one entry per CDR3 protein. The sample yields 65,000 to 75,000 distinct CDR3 sequences, more than 9% seen once. Sequences were obtained from whole blood. These receptors all come from an adult who was a healthcare worker with PCR-confirmed SARS-CoV-2 infection or an uninfected control (not recorded which). Both conserved end residues are part of each CDR3. The D gene is left open where the match is weak. Some rows have no size entry. The others give once, few or many, or a class for an expanded clone.

13,many,TRBV7-6,NA,TRBJ2-1,TGTGCCAGCAGGGGAAGCTCCTACAATGAGCAGTTCTTC,CASRGSSYNEQFF
13,NA,TRBV7-9,TRBD1,TRBJ2-7,TGTGCCAGCAGCCTAAGGACAGGGTACGAGCAGTACTTC,CASSLRTGYEQYF
12,many,TRBV28,NA,TRBJ2-2,TGTGCCAGCAGTGGGGACGCCGGGGAGCTGTTTTTT,CASSGDAGELFF
18,many,TRBV3-1,TRBD1,TRBJ2-2,TGTGCCAGCAGCCATGGTGGGACAGGGCTCACGAACACCGGGGAGCTGTTTTTT,CASSHGGTGLTNTGELFF
16,many,TRBV28,NA,TRBJ2-3,TGTGCCAGCAGTCCCGCCGGTCCCCCTAGCACAGATACGCAGTATTTT,CASSPAGPPSTDTQYF
13,NA,TRBV12-3/TRBV12-4,NA,TRBJ1-2,TGTGCCAGCAGTTTCCTTCAGACCTATGGCTACACCTTC,CASSFLQTYGYTF
11,NA,TRBV9,TRBD1,TRBJ2-1,TGTCCCCCGGACAGGGTAAATGAGCAGTTCTTC,CPPDRVNEQFF
14,many,TRBV6-4,NA,TRBJ2-7,TGTGCCAGCAGCCCAAGCGGGCGAGCCTACGAGCAGTACTTC,CASSPSGRAYEQYF
16,many,TRBV10-3,NA,TRBJ2-3,TGTGCCATCAAGGACTCACTAAGGGCGGGAACAGATACGCAGTATTTT,CAIKDSLRAGTDTQYF
15,few,TRBV6-1,NA,TRBJ1-5,TGTGCCAGCAGTGAAAGTATTTGGAGGGTACAGCCCCAGCATTTT,CASSESIWRVQPQHF
14,many,TRBV6-5,TRBD1,TRBJ2-7,TGTGCCAGCACCCGGACAGGGAGCTCCTACGAGCAGTACTTC,CASTRTGSSYEQYF
12,NA,TRBV12-5,NA,TRBJ2-2,TGTGCTAGTGGTTTGGGCACCGGGGAGCTGTTTTTT,CASGLGTGELFF
16,many,TRBV6-6,TRBD2,TRBJ2-1,TGTGCCAGCAGTTACTCGGGTTCCGGGAGGGTCAATGAGCAGTTCTTC,CASSYSGSGRVNEQFF
12,many,TRBV6-1,NA,TRBJ2-7,TGTGCCAGCCAAGGGTTTCCCTACGAGCAGTACTTC,CASQGFPYEQYF
14,few,TRBV27,TRBD2,TRBJ2-7,TGTGCCAGCAGTGTATTAGCGGGACCCTACGAGCAGTACTTC,CASSVLAGPYEQYF
12,many,TRBV29-1,NA,TRBJ1-1,TGCAGCGTTGAATGGCGCCGGAGTGAAGCTTTCTTT,CSVEWRRSEAFF
13,many,TRBV11-2,NA,TRBJ1-1,TGTGCCAGCAGCTTAGACGCCAACACTGAAGCTTTCTTT,CASSLDANTEAFF
14,many,TRBV6-5,NA,TRBJ2-7,TGTGCCAGCAGTTACTCAAGACGTCGATACGAGCAGTACTTC,CASSYSRRRYEQYF
12,few,TRBV29-1,NA,TRBJ1-1,TGCAGCGCTCAGGGAGAAGACACTGAAGCTTTCTTT,CSAQGEDTEAFF
15,NA,TRBV12-3/TRBV12-4,TRBD2,TRBJ2-1,TGTGCCAGCAGTCCTCTAGGGACTAGCCGGGATGAGCAGTTCTTC,CASSPLGTSRDEQFF
14,few,TRBV3-1,NA,TRBJ1-1,TGTGCCAGCAGCACCGCCCTTCAGGGCACTGAAGCTTTCTTT,CASSTALQGTEAFF
17,many,TRBV18,NA,TRBJ2-6,TGTGCCAGCTCACCGCTCAGGGGCGCGGCTGGGGCCAACGTCCTGACTTTC,CASSPLRGAAGANVLTF
13,many,TRBV7-2,NA,TRBJ2-7,TGTGCCAGCAGCAAGGACAGAACCTACGAGCAGTACTTC,CASSKDRTYEQYF
13,many,TRBV27,NA,TRBJ2-2,TGTGCCAGCAGTTTCCGGGGCCGCCTGGAGCTGTTTTTT,CASSFRGRLELFF
11,few,TRBV29-1,NA,TRBJ1-1,TGCAGCGTTGGACAGGAGAGCGGAGCTTTCTTT,CSVGQESGAFF
17,NA,TRBV7-9,TRBD1,TRBJ2-6,TGTGCCAGCAGCTTAAAACAGGGGCTCTCTGGGGCCAACGTCCTGACTTTC,CASSLKQGLSGANVLTF
16,many,TRBV5-6,TRBD1,TRBJ1-5,TGTGCCAGCAGCTTAGGACAGGGCTATGTCAATCAGCCCCAGCATTTT,CASSLGQGYVNQPQHF
12,few,TRBV20-1,NA,TRBJ2-3,TGCAGTGTCCCACCCGGGACAGATACGCAGTATTTT,CSVPPGTDTQYF
14,NA,TRBV5-5,NA,TRBJ1-3,TGTGCCAGCAGCTTGTCCGCCACTGGAAACACCATATATTTT,CASSLSATGNTIYF
16,few,TRBV29-1,TRBD2,TRBJ2-1,TGCAGCGTTGAAGGCCTAGCGGGGAGCTCCTACAATGAGCAGTTCTTC,CSVEGLAGSSYNEQFF
14,many,TRBV20-1,NA,TRBJ2-1,TGCAGTGCTAGTTCCTACCAACCCTACAATGAGCAGTTCTTC,CSASSYQPYNEQFF
19,many,TRBV24-1,NA,TRBJ2-2,TGTGCCACCAGTGATTTAAATTTGACGGGATCGAATCCTACCGGGGAGCTGTTTTTT,CATSDLNLTGSNPTGELFF
13,few,TRBV7-9,NA,TRBJ2-7,TGTGCCAGCAGTTATCCTCGGTCCTACGAGCAGTACTTC,CASSYPRSYEQYF
15,many,TRBV6-5,NA,TRBJ1-2,TGTGCCAGCAGTCCTCCCGGCGGGGGGTTCTATGGCTACACCTTC,CASSPPGGGFYGYTF
14,many,TRBV2,NA,TRBJ2-4,TGTGCCAGCAGTCCTAGCTTTGCCAAAAACATTCAGTACTTC,CASSPSFAKNIQYF
14,many,TRBV9,NA,TRBJ1-6,TGTGCCAGCAGCGTAGCCCCTACGGCTTCACCCCTCCACTTT,CASSVAPTASPLHF
13,NA,TRBV10-3,NA,TRBJ1-4,TGTGCCATCTCACCGGGGGCAGGCGAAAAACTGTTTTTT,CAISPGAGEKLFF
13,NA,TRBV29-1,NA,TRBJ2-7,TGCAGCGTTGAAGGGCACCATTCCTACGAGCAGTACTTC,CSVEGHHSYEQYF
14,NA,TRBV5-1,TRBD1,TRBJ2-1,TGCGCCAGCAAGGGACAGGGGGCTGGCAATGAGCAGTTCTTC,CASKGQGAGNEQFF
12,many,TRBV2,NA,TRBJ2-3,TGTGCCAGCAGGACAGTCCCAGATACGCAGTATTTT,CASRTVPDTQYF
11,many,TRBV29-1,NA,TRBJ2-2,TGCAGCGTTAGGCAGACCGGGGAGCTGTTTTTT,CSVRQTGELFF
18,few,TRBV20-1,TRBD2,TRBJ2-3,TGCAGTGCTAGTGGGAGCGGGGGGCCGCTTACTAGCACAGATACGCAGTATTTT,CSASGSGGPLTSTDTQYF
16,once,TRBV12-3/TRBV12-4,TRBD1,TRBJ2-2,TGTGCCAGCAGTTTGGGACAGGTCGCGAACACCGGGGAGCTGTTTTTT,CASSLGQVANTGELFF
11,NA,TRBV6-5,TRBD1,TRBJ1-1,TGTGCCAGCAGGGGGACAGGGGAGGCTTTCTTT,CASRGTGEAFF
15,many,TRBV30,NA,TRBJ2-3,TGTGCCTGGGGGCAGACAGCTGCTAGCACAGATACGCAGTATTTT,CAWGQTAASTDTQYF
16,many,TRBV7-2,TRBD2,TRBJ2-1,TGTGCCAGCAGCCTCACTGGACTAGCGGCCTACAATGAGCAGTTCTTC,CASSLTGLAAYNEQFF
15,many,TRBV7-9,TRBD2,TRBJ2-5,TGTGCCAGCAGCACGACTAGCGGGAGGGAAGAGACCCAGTACTTC,CASSTTSGREETQYF
14,many,TRBV11-2,NA,TRBJ2-3,TGTGCCAGCAGCTTCAGGGTTGGCACAGATACGCAGTATTTT,CASSFRVGTDTQYF
14,many,TRBV5-1,NA,TRBJ2-7,TGCGCCAGCAGCTTCAACGGTCCGCCCTACGAGCAGTACTTC,CASSFNGPPYEQYF
17,NA,TRBV6-8,NA,TRBJ2-3,TGTGCCAGCAGTTATCGCGAGGGGGGCCATAGGGCAGATACGCAGTATTTT,CASSYREGGHRADTQYF
15,many,TRBV12-3/TRBV12-4,NA,TRBJ1-6,TGTGCCAGCAGTCCAGGGGATGGCTATAATTCACCCCTCCACTTT,CASSPGDGYNSPLHF
13,many,TRBV7-9,TRBD1,TRBJ2-2,TGTGCCAGCAGCGCCGGACAGGCCGGGGAGCTGTTTTTT,CASSAGQAGELFF
15,few,TRBV5-1,NA,TRBJ1-5,TGCGCCAGCAGCCTTCTAGGGCAGGGTGATCAGCCCCAGCATTTT,CASSLLGQGDQPQHF
14,many,TRBV11-2,TRBD1,TRBJ1-6,TGTGCCAGCAGCTTCGGACAGGGGAATTCACCCCTCCACTTT,CASSFGQGNSPLHF
14,NA,TRBV20-1,TRBD1,TRBJ2-3,TGCAGTGCTGCCGGGACAGGACACGGGGATACGCAGTATTTT,CSAAGTGHGDTQYF
11,few,TRBV2,NA,TRBJ2-3,TGTGCCAGCAGGTACACAGATACGCAGTATTTT,CASRYTDTQYF
14,many,TRBV6-5,NA,TRBJ2-7,TGTGCCAGCAGTCCCGCTCCTTACTCCTACGAGCAGTACTTC,CASSPAPYSYEQYF
14,NA,TRBV11-2,NA,TRBJ2-7,TGTGCCAGCAGCTTGATTCGTATATCCTACGAGCAGTACTTC,CASSLIRISYEQYF